This T cell receptor (beta chain) was profiled in a study of blood T cell repertoires in COVID-19. CDR3 length: 13 residues. Per the germline V gene, CDR1 is KGHSH and CDR2 is LQKENI. Unmatched junction bases numbered 4, after V lost 6 bases and J lost 6 bases. TCRdb's table, derived via immunoSEQ multiplex PCR, lists solely in-frame clones and lacks some. The sample carries roughly 56,000 clones, approximately 83% recorded once. Input material: peripheral blood. This receptor was identified in a human donor in a cohort sampled during active COVID-19. The chain employs TRBV18 and TRBJ1-5, with TRBD1 identical over 8 bases. The CDR3 loop reads CASSLTGGQPQHF. The CDR3 DNA reads as TGTGCCAGCTCGTTAACAGGGGGTCAGCCCCAGCATTTT.